This is a list of T cell receptor beta chains from one sample in a study of T cell responses to AZD1222 COVID-19 vaccine. The method was immunoSEQ multiplex PCR; TCRdb's version includes in-frame clones alone and lacks a portion of them. There are about 130,000 clones in the sample; more than 75% occur only once, and approximately 20% lies in the top ten. The source material was peripheral blood, sampled on day 0 of AZD1222 vaccination. The receptors derive from an adult in good health. Each CDR3 is given with its conserved first and last residue. The D gene is left open where the match is weak. The size of a clone is reported for some rows only, either as once, few or many, or as a class for expanded clones.

d_call: .
v_call: TRBV7-9
j_call: TRBJ1-1
cdr3_length: 14
clone_size: .
cdr3_nt: TGTGCCAGCAGCTTCGGACAGACCAACACTGAAGCTTTCTTT
cdr3_aa: CASSFGQTNTEAFF

d_call: .
v_call: TRBV28
j_call: TRBJ1-2
cdr3_length: 13
clone_size: few
cdr3_nt: TGTGCCAGCAGTTTACAGGGAGGATATGGCTACACCTTC
cdr3_aa: CASSLQGGYGYTF

d_call: .
v_call: TRBV11-2
j_call: TRBJ2-5
cdr3_length: 12
clone_size: .
cdr3_nt: TGTGCCAGCAGCTTAGTAGACGAGACCCAGTACTTC
cdr3_aa: CASSLVDETQYF

d_call: .
v_call: TRBV28
j_call: TRBJ2-5
cdr3_length: 15
clone_size: .
cdr3_nt: TGTGCCAGCAGTTCTCAAGGAATAGGGGGAGAGACCCAGTACTTC
cdr3_aa: CASSSQGIGGETQYF

d_call: TRBD1
v_call: TRBV7-2
j_call: TRBJ2-7
cdr3_length: 14
clone_size: .
cdr3_nt: TGTGCCAGCAGCTTAGGGGGACAGGGTTACGAGCAGTACTTC
cdr3_aa: CASSLGGQGYEQYF

d_call: .
v_call: TRBV12-3/TRBV12-4
j_call: TRBJ1-2
cdr3_length: 13
clone_size: .
cdr3_nt: TGTGCCAGCAGTTTAGGTGAACACTATGGCTACACCTTC
cdr3_aa: CASSLGEHYGYTF

d_call: .
v_call: TRBV7-6
j_call: TRBJ1-6
cdr3_length: 14
clone_size: .
cdr3_nt: TGTGCCAGCAGCAGAAGGAGTTCGGATTCACCCCTCCACTTT
cdr3_aa: CASSRRSSDSPLHF

d_call: .
v_call: TRBV28
j_call: TRBJ2-7
cdr3_length: 14
clone_size: once
cdr3_nt: TGTGCCAGCAGAAGTCAAGGGCATTCCTACGAGCAGTACTTC
cdr3_aa: CASRSQGHSYEQYF

d_call: .
v_call: TRBV18
j_call: TRBJ2-7
cdr3_length: 14
clone_size: .
cdr3_nt: TGTGCCAGCTCACCGCAGGGCAGATCCTACGAGCAGTACTTC
cdr3_aa: CASSPQGRSYEQYF

d_call: .
v_call: TRBV24-1
j_call: TRBJ1-2
cdr3_length: 15
clone_size: few
cdr3_nt: TGTGCCACCAGTAAGCAGCGCTTACAGAACTATGGCTACACCTTC
cdr3_aa: CATSKQRLQNYGYTF

d_call: .
v_call: TRBV6-6
j_call: TRBJ2-2
cdr3_length: 16
clone_size: .
cdr3_nt: TGTGCCAGCAGTCGAACTGGGGATCTGAACACCGGGGAGCTGTTTTTT
cdr3_aa: CASSRTGDLNTGELFF